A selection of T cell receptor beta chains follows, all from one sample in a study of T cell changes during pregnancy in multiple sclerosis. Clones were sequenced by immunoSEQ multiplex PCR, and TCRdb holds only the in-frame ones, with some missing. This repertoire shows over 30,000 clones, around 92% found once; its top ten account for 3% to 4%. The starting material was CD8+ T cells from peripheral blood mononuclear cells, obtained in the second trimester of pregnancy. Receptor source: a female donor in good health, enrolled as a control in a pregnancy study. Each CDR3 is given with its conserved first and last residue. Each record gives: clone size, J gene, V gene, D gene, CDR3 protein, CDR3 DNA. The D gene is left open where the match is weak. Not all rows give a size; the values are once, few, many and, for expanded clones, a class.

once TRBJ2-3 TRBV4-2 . CASSQEIVGDTQYF TGTGCCAGCAGCCAAGAAATAGTTGGTGATACGCAGTATTTT
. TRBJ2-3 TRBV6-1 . CASSEAWASTDTQYF TGTGCCAGCAGTGAAGCCTGGGCAAGCACAGATACGCAGTATTTT
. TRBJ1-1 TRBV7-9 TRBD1 CASKPGTGGMNTEAFF TGTGCCAGCAAACCCGGGACAGGGGGGATGAACACTGAAGCTTTCTTT
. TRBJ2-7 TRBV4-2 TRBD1 CASSPYRGYEQYF TGTGCCAGCAGCCCTTACAGGGGGTACGAGCAGTACTTC
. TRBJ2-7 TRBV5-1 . CASTARGGGAYEQYF TGCGCCAGCACCGCCCGAGGGGGGGGAGCCTACGAGCAGTACTTC
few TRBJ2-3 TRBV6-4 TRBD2 CASSVSGGASDTQYF TGTGCCAGCAGTGTTAGCGGGGGGGCCTCAGATACGCAGTATTTT
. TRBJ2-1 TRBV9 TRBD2 CASSVGASGNEQFF TGTGCCAGCAGCGTAGGGGCTAGCGGCAATGAGCAGTTCTTC
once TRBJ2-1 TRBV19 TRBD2 CASSRSRGGEQFF TGTGCCAGTAGCCGTAGCCGGGGGGGTGAGCAGTTCTTC
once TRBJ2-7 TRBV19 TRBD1 CASSILTGSIYEQYF TGTGCCAGTAGTATTTTGACAGGGTCTATCTACGAGCAGTACTTC
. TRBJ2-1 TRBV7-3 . CASSLYGNNEQFF TGTGCCAGCAGCTTATACGGGAACAATGAGCAGTTCTTC
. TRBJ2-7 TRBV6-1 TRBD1 CASNESQGAYEQYF TGTGCCAGCAACGAGAGTCAGGGGGCCTACGAGCAGTACTTC
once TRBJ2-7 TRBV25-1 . CASSDSYEQYF TGTGCCAGCAGTGATAGCTACGAGCAGTACTTC
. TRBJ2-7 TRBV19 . CASSTTDTYEQYF TGTGCCAGTAGTACTACAGATACCTACGAGCAGTACTTC
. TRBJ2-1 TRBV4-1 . CASSQEDYPRQFF TGCGCCAGCAGCCAAGAGGACTATCCCCGTCAGTTCTTC
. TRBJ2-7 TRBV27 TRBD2 CASSPGLAYEQYF TGTGCCAGCAGCCCGGGACTAGCCTACGAGCAGTACTTC
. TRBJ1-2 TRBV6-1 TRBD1 CASSDGPGQNYGYTF TGTGCCAGCAGTGACGGGCCGGGACAGAACTATGGCTACACCTTC
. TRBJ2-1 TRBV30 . CAWMEGFPNDEQFF TGTGCCTGGATGGAGGGATTCCCCAATGATGAGCAGTTCTTC
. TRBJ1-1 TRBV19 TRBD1 CASEGASDTEAFF TGTGCCAGCGAGGGGGCGAGTGACACTGAAGCTTTCTTT
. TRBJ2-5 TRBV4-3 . CASSQDSRQPTQYF TGCGCCAGCAGCCAAGATTCTAGACAGCCGACCCAGTACTTC
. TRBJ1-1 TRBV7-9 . CASSLPRGNTEAFF TGTGCCAGCAGCTTACCCAGAGGGAACACTGAAGCTTTCTTT
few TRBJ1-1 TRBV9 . CASSVAQVNTEAFF TGTGCCAGCAGCGTAGCCCAGGTGAACACTGAAGCTTTCTTT
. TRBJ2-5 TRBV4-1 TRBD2 CASSQLAGARERAQYF TGCGCCAGCAGCCAGCTAGCGGGGGCCCGGGAAAGGGCCCAGTACTTC